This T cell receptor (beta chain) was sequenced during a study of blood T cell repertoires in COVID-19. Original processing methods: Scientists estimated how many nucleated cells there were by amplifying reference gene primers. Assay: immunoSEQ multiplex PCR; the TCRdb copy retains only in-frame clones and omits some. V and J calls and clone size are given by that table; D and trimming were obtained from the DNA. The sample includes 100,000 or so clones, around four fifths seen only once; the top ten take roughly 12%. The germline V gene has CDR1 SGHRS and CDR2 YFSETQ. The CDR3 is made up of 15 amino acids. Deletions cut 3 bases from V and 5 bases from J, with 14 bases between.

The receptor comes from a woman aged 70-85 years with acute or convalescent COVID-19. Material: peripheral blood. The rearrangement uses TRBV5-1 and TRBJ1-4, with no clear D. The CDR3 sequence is CASSSNTFVNEKLFF. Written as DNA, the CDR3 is TGCGCCAGCAGCTCGAACACATTTGTCAATGAAAAACTGTTTTTT.